This TCR beta chain was profiled in a study of T cells in Graves' hyperthyroidism and ophthalmopathy. Study-wide findings and caveats: A model of 13 V-J pairs discriminated ophthalmopathy from stable hyperthyroidism.

From RNA transcripts, TCR beta CDR3 regions were amplified. Initially, a first-round RT-PCR of the TCR CDR3 employed the HTBI primer set. Each CDR3 protein is one row after TCRdb ran MiXCR on the multiplex PCR reads. This sample has 600,000 or so distinct CDR3 sequences, with roughly 17% found just once. Trimming took 3 bases from V and 0 from J, leaving 13 bases between them. CDR1 and CDR2 from the germline V gene are SGHDT and YYEEEE. This CDR3 comprises 15 residues. As for this clonotype: Its cognate antigen is unknown.

Researchers defined stable Graves' hyperthyroidism as no ophthalmopathy progression within 18 months. Patients aged 18 to 65 with hyperthyroidism were newly diagnosed, with duration under 2 months. In making diagnoses, clinical symptoms, serum thyroxine and TRAb, thyroid ultrasound and orbital computed tomography were all used. The chain links TRBV5-6 to TRBJ2-7; D is perhaps TRBD2 (6 bases). The specimen was blood. The clonotype originates from a woman in her twenties or thirties with Graves' hyperthyroidism. The CDR3 sequence: CASSSGGALSYEQYF. CDR3 DNA: TGTGCCAGCAGCTCGGGCGGGGCTCTCTCCTACGAGCAGTACTTC.